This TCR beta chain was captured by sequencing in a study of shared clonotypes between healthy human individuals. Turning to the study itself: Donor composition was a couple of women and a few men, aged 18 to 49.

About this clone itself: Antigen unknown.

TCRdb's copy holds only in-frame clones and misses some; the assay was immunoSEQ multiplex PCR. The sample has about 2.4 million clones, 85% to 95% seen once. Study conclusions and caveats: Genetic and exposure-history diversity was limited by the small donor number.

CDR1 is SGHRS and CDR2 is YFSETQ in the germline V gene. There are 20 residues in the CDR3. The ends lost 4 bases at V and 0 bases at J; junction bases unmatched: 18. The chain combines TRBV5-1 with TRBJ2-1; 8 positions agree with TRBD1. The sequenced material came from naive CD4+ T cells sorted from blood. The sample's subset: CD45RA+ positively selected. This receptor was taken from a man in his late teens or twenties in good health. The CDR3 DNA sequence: TGCGCCAGCAGCGCCCAACCGGGACAGGTTACCCGCAGCTCCTACAATGAGCAGTTCTTC. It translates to CASSAQPGQVTRSSYNEQFF.